A single sample is the source of the 16 T cell receptor beta chains below, sequenced in a study of T cell changes during pregnancy in multiple sclerosis. Profiled with immunoSEQ multiplex PCR; TCRdb holds only in-frame clones, not every one. The sample carries tens of thousands of clones, around 94% recorded once. The sample taken for sequencing was peripheral blood. All receptors come from a female donor with multiple sclerosis, enrolled in a pregnancy study.

The rearrangement uses TRBV4-2 and TRBJ2-1; 7 bases match TRBD2. The CDR3 loop spans 17 amino acids. The V segment lost 0 bases and the J segment 0 bases; nucleotides outside the gene matches: 5. Germline V gives CDR1 LGHNA, CDR2 YNFKEQ. CDR3 region: CASSQEASGSSYNEQFF. In nucleotides, the CDR3 is TGTGCCAGCAGCCAAGAAGCTAGCGGCAGCTCCTACAATGAGCAGTTCTTC.

This chain links TRBV19 with TRBJ2-5; no clear D. V was shortened by 3 bases and J by 5 bases, with 7 bases between the two germline ends. The V gene's germline CDR1 is LNHDA and CDR2 SQIVND (reference sequence). The CDR3 covers 12 residues. The CDR3 loop reads CASSILGETQYF. The CDR3 DNA is TGTGCCAGTAGTATTTTGGGGGAGACCCAGTACTTC.

Only one count was recorded for this clone. J is TRBJ2-3 and V is TRBV19; 11 nucleotides agree with TRBD2. Germline V gene sequence: CDR1 LNHDA, CDR2 SQIVND (reference sequence). The CDR3 loop spans 18 amino acids. After removal of 8 bases from V and 1 base from J, the junction contained 14 bases not matched to a gene. The CDR3 region is CASGTGLAGGPGTDTQYF. The CDR3 DNA reads TGTGCCAGTGGAACGGGGCTAGCGGGAGGACCAGGCACAGATACGCAGTATTTT. The variable domain in full, completed from reference TRBV19 and TRBJ2-3, reads DGGITQSPKYLFRKEGQNVTLSCEQNLNHDAMYWYRQDPGQGLRLIYYSQIVNDFQKGDIAEGYSVSREKKESFPLTVTSAQKNPTAFYLCASGTGLAGGPGTDTQYFGPGTRLTVL.

This CDR3 reads CASSQPRLALAYNEQFF. DNA for the CDR3: TGCGCCAGCAGCCAGCCAAGACTAGCTTTAGCCTACAATGAGCAGTTCTTC. V usage is TRBV4-1 and J usage is TRBJ2-1; 7 positions match TRBD2. After removal of 3 bases from V and 2 bases from J, the junction contained 10 bases not matched to a gene. CDR3 length: 17 residues. Germline V gene data show CDR1 as MGHRA and CDR2 as YSYEKL.

This clone was counted a single time. The chain combines TRBV9 with TRBJ1-5; perhaps TRBD1 as D (5 bases). V was pared by 4 bases and J by 0 bases, with 11 bases between. The CDR3 length is 15 residues. CDR1 and CDR2 from the germline V gene are SGDLS and YYNGEE. The DNA for the CDR3 is TGTGCCAGCAGCCCCTCGGGGGATAGCAATCAGCCCCAGCATTTT. Protein: CASSPSGDSNQPQHF.

The genes are TRBV2 and TRBJ2-7; 9 bases are a match to TRBD2. V shed 7 bases, J shed 5 bases, and the junction held 12 bases outside the gene matches. CDR1 and CDR2 from the germline V gene are SNHLY and FYNNEI. The CDR3 totals 15 residues. The CDR3 nucleotides are TGTGCCAGCATAGATATAAGGACTAGCGAAAACGAGCAGTACTTC. Amino acids: CASIDIRTSENEQYF.

The chain employs TRBV19 and TRBJ1-5, with a weak D call TRBD1 (6 bases). This CDR3 is 15 amino acids long. The germline CDR1 and CDR2 sequences are LNHDA and SQIVND (reference sequence). Trimming took off 2 bases at V and 1 base at J, with 9 bases between the two ends. CDR3 nucleotide sequence: TGTGCCAGTAGTATACAGAGGGGGAGCAATCAGCCCCAGCATTTT. This sequence encodes CASSIQRGSNQPQHF.

This rearrangement joins TRBV29-1 to TRBJ1-2; D uncertain. The V end was cut by 4 bases, the J end by 1 base, with 7 bases between. The CDR3 has 12 amino acids. Germline CDR1 and CDR2: SQVTM and ANQGSEA. CDR3 protein: CSVVSNNYGYTF. CDR3 sequence (DNA): TGCAGCGTTGTATCCAATAACTATGGCTACACCTTC. Full variable domain (missing parts from reference TRBV29-1 and TRBJ1-2): SAVISQKPSRDICQRGTSLTIQCQVDSQVTMMFWYRQQPGQSLTLIATANQGSEATYESGFVIDKFPISRPNLTFSTLTVSNMSPEDSSIYLCSVVSNNYGYTFGSGTRLTVV.

The chain is built from TRBV7-2 and TRBJ1-2; D ambiguous. CDR1 is SGHTA, CDR2 FQGNSA, per germline. The germline V and J ends were trimmed by 3 bases and 2 bases, with 7 bases remaining between them. The CDR3 length is 13 residues. The CDR3 coding sequence is TGTGCCAGCAGCTTTACAGCGAACTATGGCTACACCTTC. This encodes CASSFTANYGYTF.

The V call is TRBV18, the J call TRBJ1-2; no definite D call. The V gene lost 4 bases and the J gene lost 0 bases, with 12 bases spanning the gap. Germline assignment: CDR1 KGHSH and CDR2 LQKENI. The CDR3 covers 15 residues. The CDR3 DNA follows: TGTGCCAGCTCACAGGGTATGGAAACTAACTATGGCTACACCTTC. This codes for CASSQGMETNYGYTF.

This clone has a single count. CDR3 amino acids: CASSQVLEQWTGANYGYTF. Written as DNA, the CDR3 is TGTGCCAGCAGCCAAGTGCTGGAACAGTGGACAGGAGCTAACTATGGCTACACCTTC. V is TRBV14 and J is TRBJ1-2; 7 bases fit TRBD1. The CDR3 sequence is 19 residues long. Per germline, CDR1 SGHDN and CDR2 FVKESK. V dropped 1 base and J dropped 0; count of bases not matched to a gene: 14.

J is TRBJ1-2 and V is TRBV4-2, with unresolved D. The V and J ends lost 0 bases and 4 bases respectively, with 9 bases between them. In germline, CDR1 is LGHNA, CDR2 YNFKEQ. The length of the CDR3 is 14 residues. CDR3 residues: CASSQEVHLYGYTF. CDR3 coding DNA: TGTGCCAGCAGCCAAGAGGTACACCTCTATGGCTACACCTTC.

This chain uses TRBV5-6 with TRBJ2-7; possibly TRBD2 for D (5 bases). Germline CDR1 SGHDT, CDR2 YYEEEE. The CDR3 runs to 13 residues. V lost 2 bases, J lost 7 bases, and 13 bases lay in between. The CDR3 spells CASSFVRGGEQYF. CDR3 DNA: TGTGCCAGCAGCTTTGTTCGAGGAGGTGAGCAGTACTTC.

The V and J genes are TRBV5-6 and TRBJ1-1; no clear D gene. The CDR3 is 15 amino acids. V lost 2 bases and J 0 bases, leaving 11 bases between the germline ends. The germline gives CDR1 SGHDT, CDR2 YYEEEE. CDR3 protein: CASSFFSELNTEAFF. DNA of the CDR3: TGTGCCAGCAGCTTTTTCTCAGAGCTGAACACTGAAGCTTTCTTT.

The gene calls are TRBV12-5 and TRBJ1-5; D gene uncertain. The germline V gene encodes CDR1 LGHNT and CDR2 FRNRAP. Trimming took 5 bases from V and 6 from J, leaving 23 bases between them. The CDR3 has 17 residues. This CDR3 reads CASGPRGSGILSQPQHF. CDR3 bases: TGTGCTAGTGGTCCACGGGGTAGCGGCATTCTCAGTCAGCCCCAGCATTTT.

The genes are TRBV11-2 and TRBJ2-5, with 9 bases matching TRBD2. The trim removed 5 bases at V and 6 bases at J, leaving 7 bases unmatched. The germline CDR1 and CDR2 sequences are SGHAT and FQNNGV. This CDR3 contains 14 residues. The DNA of the CDR3 is TGTGCCAGCAGCACGTCTAGCGGGATCCAGACCCAGTACTTC. Amino acids: CASSTSSGIQTQYF.